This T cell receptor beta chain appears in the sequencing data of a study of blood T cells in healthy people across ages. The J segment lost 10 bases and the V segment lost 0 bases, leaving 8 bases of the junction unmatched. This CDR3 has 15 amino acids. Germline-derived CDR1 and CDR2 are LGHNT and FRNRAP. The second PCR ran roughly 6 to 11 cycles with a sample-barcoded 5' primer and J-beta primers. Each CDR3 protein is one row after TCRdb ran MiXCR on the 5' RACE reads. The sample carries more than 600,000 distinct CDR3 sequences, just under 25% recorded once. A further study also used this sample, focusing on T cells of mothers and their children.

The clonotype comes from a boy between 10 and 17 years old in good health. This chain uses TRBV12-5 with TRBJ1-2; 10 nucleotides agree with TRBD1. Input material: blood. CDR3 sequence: CASGLVLGTGAVYTF. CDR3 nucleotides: TGTGCTAGTGGTTTGGTACTTGGGACAGGGGCGGTCTACACCTTC.